Below, one T cell receptor beta chain is given with its context. Trimming left V 3 bases short and J 5 bases short, with 14 bases between. This CDR3 is 14 amino acids long. Per the germline V gene, CDR1 is MDHEN and CDR2 is SYDVKM. The table came from immunoSEQ multiplex PCR; TCRdb's copy has only in-frame clones and leaves some out. The sample yields more than 95,000 clones, around nine tenths seen once. These data come from a study of T cell responses to AZD1222 COVID-19 vaccine. The source material was peripheral blood, sampled on day 0 of AZD1222 vaccination. This TCR was sampled from an adult in good health. The genes are TRBV28 and TRBJ2-7; D is uncertain. The CDR3 region has the DNA TGTGCCAGCAGTTTGACGAAAGGGTTTGACGAGCAGTACTTC. Protein sequence: CASSLTKGFDEQYF.